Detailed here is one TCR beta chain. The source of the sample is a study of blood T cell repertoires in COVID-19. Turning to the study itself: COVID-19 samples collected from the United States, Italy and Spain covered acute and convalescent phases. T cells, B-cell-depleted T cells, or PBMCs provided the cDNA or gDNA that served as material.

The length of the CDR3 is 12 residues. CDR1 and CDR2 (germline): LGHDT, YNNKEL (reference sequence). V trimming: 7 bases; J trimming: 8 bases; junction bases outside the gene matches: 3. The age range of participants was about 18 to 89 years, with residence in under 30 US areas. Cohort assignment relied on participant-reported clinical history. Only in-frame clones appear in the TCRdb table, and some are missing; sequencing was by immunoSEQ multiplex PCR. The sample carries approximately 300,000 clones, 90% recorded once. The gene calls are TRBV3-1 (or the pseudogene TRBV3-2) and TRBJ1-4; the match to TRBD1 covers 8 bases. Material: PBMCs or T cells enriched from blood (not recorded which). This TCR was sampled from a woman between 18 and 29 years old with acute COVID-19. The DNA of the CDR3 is TGTGCCAGCACCACAGGGGGAGAAAAACTGTTTTTT. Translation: CASTTGGEKLFF.